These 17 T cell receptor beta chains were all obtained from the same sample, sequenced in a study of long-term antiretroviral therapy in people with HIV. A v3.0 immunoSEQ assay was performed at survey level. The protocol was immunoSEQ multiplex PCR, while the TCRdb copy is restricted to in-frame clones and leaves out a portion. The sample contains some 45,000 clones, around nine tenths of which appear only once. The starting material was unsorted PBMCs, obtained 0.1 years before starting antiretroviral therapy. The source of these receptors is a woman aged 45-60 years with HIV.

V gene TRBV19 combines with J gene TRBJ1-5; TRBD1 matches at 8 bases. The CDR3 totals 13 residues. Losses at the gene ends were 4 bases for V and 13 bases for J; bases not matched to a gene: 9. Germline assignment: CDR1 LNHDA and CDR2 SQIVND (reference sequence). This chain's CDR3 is CASSTRTGRLQHF. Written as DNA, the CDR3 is TGTGCCAGTAGTACCCGGACAGGGCGACTACAGCATTTT.

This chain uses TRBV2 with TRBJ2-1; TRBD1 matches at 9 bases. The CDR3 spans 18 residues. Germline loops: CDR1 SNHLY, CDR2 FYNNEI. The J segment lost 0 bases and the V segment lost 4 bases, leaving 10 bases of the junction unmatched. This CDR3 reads CASSGPVTGGNSYNEQFF. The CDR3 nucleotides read TGTGCCAGCAGTGGCCCTGTTACAGGGGGCAACTCCTACAATGAGCAGTTCTTC.

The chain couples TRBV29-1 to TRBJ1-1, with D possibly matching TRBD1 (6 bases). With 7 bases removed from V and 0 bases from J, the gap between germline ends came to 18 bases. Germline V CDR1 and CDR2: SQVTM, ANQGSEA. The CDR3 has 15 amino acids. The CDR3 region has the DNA TGCAGCGCCAACAGGGATCCCAGTATGAACACTGAAGCTTTCTTT. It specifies CSANRDPSMNTEAFF.

The CDR3 coding sequence is TGTGCCACCGGGACAGGGAGCGGCTACACCTTC. This codes for CATGTGSGYTF. This chain joins TRBV2 and TRBJ1-2; TRBD1 matches 9 bases. Unmatched junction bases numbered 5, after V lost 10 bases and J lost 8 bases. The CDR3 loop spans 11 amino acids. Germline CDR1 and CDR2: SNHLY and FYNNEI.

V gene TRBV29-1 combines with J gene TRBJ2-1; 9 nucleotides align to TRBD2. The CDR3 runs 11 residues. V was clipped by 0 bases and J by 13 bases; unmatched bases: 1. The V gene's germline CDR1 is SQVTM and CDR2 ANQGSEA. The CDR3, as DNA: TGCAGCGTTGAAGAGCGGGGGGGCCAGTTCTTC. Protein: CSVEERGGQFF.

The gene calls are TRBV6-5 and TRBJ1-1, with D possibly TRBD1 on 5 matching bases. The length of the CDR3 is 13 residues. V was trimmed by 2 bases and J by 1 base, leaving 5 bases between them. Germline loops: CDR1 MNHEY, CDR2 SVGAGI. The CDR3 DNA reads TGTGCCAGCAGTTACGACAGGAACACTGAAGCTTTCTTT. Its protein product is CASSYDRNTEAFF.

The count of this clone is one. This chain's CDR3 is CASSESAAKETQYF. The DNA for the CDR3 is TGTGCCAGCAGTGAGAGCGCAGCCAAAGAGACCCAGTACTTC. This sequence joins TRBV6-4 and TRBJ2-5; D gene uncertain. This CDR3 spans 14 amino acids. The V gene lost 3 bases and the J gene lost 3 bases, with 11 bases spanning the gap. Germline CDR1 is MRHNA and CDR2 is SNTAGT.

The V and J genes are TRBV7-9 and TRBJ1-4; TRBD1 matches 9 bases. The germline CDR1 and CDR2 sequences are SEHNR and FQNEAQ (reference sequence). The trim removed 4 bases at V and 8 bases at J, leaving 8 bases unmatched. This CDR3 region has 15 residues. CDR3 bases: TGTGCCAGCAGCTCCTGGACAGGGGACAGAGAAAAACTGTTTTTT. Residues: CASSSWTGDREKLFF. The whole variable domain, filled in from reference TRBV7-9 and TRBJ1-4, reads DTGVSQNPRHKITKRGQNVTFRCDPISEHNRLYWYRQTLGQGPEFLTYFQNEAQLEKSRLLSDRFSAERPKGSFSTLEIQRTEQGDSAMYLCASSSWTGDREKLFFGSGTQLSVL.

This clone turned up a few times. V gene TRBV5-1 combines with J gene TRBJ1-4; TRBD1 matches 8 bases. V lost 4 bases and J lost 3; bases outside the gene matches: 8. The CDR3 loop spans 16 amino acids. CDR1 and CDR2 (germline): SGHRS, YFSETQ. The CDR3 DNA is TGCGCCAGCAGCGGATCGACAGGGGTATCTAATGAAAAACTGTTTTTT. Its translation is CASSGSTGVSNEKLFF.

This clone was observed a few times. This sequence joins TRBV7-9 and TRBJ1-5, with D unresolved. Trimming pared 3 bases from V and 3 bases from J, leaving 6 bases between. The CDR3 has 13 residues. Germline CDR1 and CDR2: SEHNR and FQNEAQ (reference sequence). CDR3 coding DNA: TGTGCCAGCAGCTTTTGGGACAATCAGCCCCAGCATTTT. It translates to CASSFWDNQPQHF.

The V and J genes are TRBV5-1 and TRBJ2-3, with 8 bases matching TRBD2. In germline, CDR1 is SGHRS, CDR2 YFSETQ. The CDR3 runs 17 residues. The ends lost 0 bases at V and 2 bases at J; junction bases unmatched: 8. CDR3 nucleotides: TGCGCCAGCAGCTTGGACGGACTAGCTCCTTTCACAGATACGCAGTATTTT. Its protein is CASSLDGLAPFTDTQYF.

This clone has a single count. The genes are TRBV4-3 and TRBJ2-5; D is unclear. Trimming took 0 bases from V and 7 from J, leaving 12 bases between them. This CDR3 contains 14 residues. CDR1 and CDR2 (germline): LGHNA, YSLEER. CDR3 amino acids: CASSQDHLAGTQYF. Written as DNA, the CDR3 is TGCGCCAGCAGCCAAGATCACCTCGCCGGGACCCAGTACTTC.

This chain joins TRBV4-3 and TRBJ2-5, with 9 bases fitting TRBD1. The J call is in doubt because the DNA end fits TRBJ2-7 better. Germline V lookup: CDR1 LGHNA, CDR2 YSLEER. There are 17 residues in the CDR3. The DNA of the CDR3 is TGCGCCAGCAGCCGGAACCATGGACAGGGGCCTTCCTACGAGCAGTACTTC. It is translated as CASSRNHGQGPSYEQYF.

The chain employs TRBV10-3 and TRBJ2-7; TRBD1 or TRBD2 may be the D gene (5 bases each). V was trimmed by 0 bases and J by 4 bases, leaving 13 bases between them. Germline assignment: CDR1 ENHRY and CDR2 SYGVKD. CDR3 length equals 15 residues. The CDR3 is CAISESGEVRYEQYF. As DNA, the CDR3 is TGTGCCATCAGTGAGTCGGGGGAAGTACGATACGAGCAGTACTTC.

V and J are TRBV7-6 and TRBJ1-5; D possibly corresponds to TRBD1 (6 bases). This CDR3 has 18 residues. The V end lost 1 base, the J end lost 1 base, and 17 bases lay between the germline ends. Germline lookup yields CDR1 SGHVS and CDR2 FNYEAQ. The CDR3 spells CASSLEPGGEGSNQPQHF. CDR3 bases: TGTGCCAGCAGCTTAGAACCCGGGGGCGAAGGGAGCAATCAGCCCCAGCATTTT.

Here the CDR3 reads CASSLEDLTGRAEAFF. CDR3 sequence (DNA): TGCGCCAGCAGCTTGGAGGATCTAACAGGGCGGGCGGAAGCTTTCTTT. The rearrangement links TRBV5-1 to TRBJ1-1; maybe TRBD1 (6 bases). Germline lookup yields CDR1 SGHRS and CDR2 YFSETQ. This CDR3 has 16 residues. The V and J ends lost 0 bases and 8 bases respectively, with 20 bases between them.

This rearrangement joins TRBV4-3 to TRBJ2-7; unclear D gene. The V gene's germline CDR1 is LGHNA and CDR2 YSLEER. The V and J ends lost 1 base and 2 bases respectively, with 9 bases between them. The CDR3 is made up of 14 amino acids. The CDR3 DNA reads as TGCGCCAGCAGCCAAGGGGCCCCTGCCTACGAGCAGTACTTC. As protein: CASSQGAPAYEQYF.